A single sample gave rise to the 16 T cell receptor beta chains below, sequenced in a study of blood T cells in healthy people across ages. Through a sample-barcoded 5' primer and a J-beta primer mix, a second PCR was run for 7 to 11 cycles. Each CDR3 protein is one row after TCRdb ran MiXCR on the 5' RACE reads. The table lists 890,000 or so distinct CDR3 sequences, around 68% of them singletons, with about 30% in the top ten. The sequenced sample consisted of blood. The receptors here all came from a man between 25 and 39 years old in good health.

This clonotype was found many times. This chain connects TRBV4-3 to TRBJ2-3; a possible D gene is TRBD2 (6 bases). Germline values: CDR1 LGHNA, CDR2 YSLEER. CDR3 length equals 16 residues. Trimming took 1 base from V and 2 from J, leaving 13 bases between them. The CDR3 reads CASSQGASVPTDTQYF. CDR3 bases: TGCGCCAGCAGCCAAGGGGCTAGCGTTCCCACAGATACGCAGTATTTT.

This chain connects TRBV28 to TRBJ2-3; D is undetermined. V lost 2 bases and J 5 bases, leaving 11 bases between the germline ends. The CDR3 sequence is 14 residues long. CDR1 is MDHEN and CDR2 is SYDVKM in the germline V gene. CDR3 sequence reads: CASSLEDVGDTQYF. The CDR3 nucleotides read TGTGCCAGCAGTTTAGAAGATGTGGGAGATACGCAGTATTTT.

The CDR3 sequence: CASSSDREKLNYGYTF. The DNA of the CDR3 is TGTGCCAGCAGCTCAGACAGGGAAAAACTTAACTATGGCTACACCTTC. The chain links TRBV7-9 to TRBJ1-2; 7 nucleotides line up with TRBD1. The CDR3 extends over 16 amino acids. Trimming at V came to 4 bases and at J to 1 base, leaving 9 bases not matched to a gene. Germline CDR1 and CDR2: SEHNR and FQNEAQ (reference sequence).

This clonotype was seen a few times. The V and J genes are TRBV20-1 and TRBJ1-5, with 7 bases identical to TRBD1. Looked up from germline, CDR1 is DFQATT and CDR2 is SNEGSKA (reference sequence). The CDR3 has 12 amino acids. The V segment lost 7 bases and the J segment 4 bases; nucleotides outside the gene matches: 4. As DNA, the CDR3 is TGCAGTGTCATACAGGGGAATCAGCCCCAGCATTTT. Residues: CSVIQGNQPQHF.

This clonotype was found a few times. The chain links TRBV6-5 to TRBJ2-7; perhaps TRBD2 as D (6 bases). This CDR3 is built from 15 residues. Trimming removed 0 bases from V and 4 bases from J, with 13 bases in between. CDR1 is MNHEY and CDR2 is SVGAGI in the germline V gene. In DNA, the CDR3 is TGTGCCAGCAGTTACTCGTATGGAGGAGGGTACGAGCAGTACTTC. It is translated as CASSYSYGGGYEQYF.

The CDR3 DNA reads TGCGCCAGCAGCCAAGAGGGACTAGCGGGGTACAATGAGCAGTACTTC. Translation: CASSQEGLAGYNEQYF. V is TRBV4-3 and J is TRBJ2-1; TRBD2 aligns across 13 bases. TRBJ2-7 matches the DNA end more closely, so the J call is doubtful. The CDR3 loop spans 16 amino acids. CDR1 is LGHNA, CDR2 YSLEER, per germline.

The CDR3 spells CATSNPRQPYTEAFF. CDR3 DNA: TGTGCCACCAGCAATCCTAGACAGCCCTACACTGAAGCTTTCTTT. J is TRBJ1-1 and V is TRBV15; possibly TRBD1 for D (5 bases). Germline lookup yields CDR1 LNHNV and CDR2 YYDKDF (reference sequence). The CDR3 runs 15 residues. The V end lost 4 bases, the J end lost 3 bases, and 15 bases lay between the germline ends. The whole variable domain, remainder taken from reference TRBV15 and TRBJ1-1, is DAMVIQNPRYQVTQFGKPVTLSCSQTLNHNVMYWYQQKSSQAPKLLFHYYDKDFNNEADTPDNFQSRRPNTSFCFLDIRSPGLGDTAMYLCATSNPRQPYTEAFFGQGTRLTVV.

This chain connects TRBV10-2 to TRBJ2-5, with 7 positions matching TRBD2. V shed 7 bases and J 0 bases; nucleotides not matched to a gene: 5. The CDR3 is 14 amino acids. Germline values: CDR1 WSHSY, CDR2 SAAADI. DNA for the CDR3: TGCGCCAGCAAGACGGGGGGAAACCAAGAGACCCAGTACTTC. Translation gives CASKTGGNQETQYF.

V gene TRBV5-1 combines with J gene TRBJ2-7; D is perhaps TRBD1 or TRBD2 (5 bases each). Per the germline V gene, CDR1 is SGHRS and CDR2 is YFSETQ. V was cut by 4 bases and J by 0 bases, with 11 bases left in between. The CDR3 totals 14 residues. The CDR3 DNA follows: TGCGCCAGCAGCCCGGGACCCCACTCCTACGAGCAGTACTTC. This sequence encodes CASSPGPHSYEQYF.

The genes are TRBV10-3 and TRBJ1-2, with TRBD1 as a possible D gene (6 bases). CDR3 length: 15 amino acids. V lost 3 bases, J lost 3 bases, and 14 bases lay in between. Germline CDR1 reads ENHRY; CDR2 reads SYGVKD. The CDR3, as DNA: TGTGCCATCAGTGACTTAAGGGACACCTACTATGGCTACACCTTC. Translating gives CAISDLRDTYYGYTF.

The chain recombines TRBV11-2 with TRBJ2-5, with 8 bases matching TRBD2. The CDR3 is 15 residues long. Germline V gives CDR1 SGHAT, CDR2 FQNNGV. Unmatched junction bases numbered 6, after V lost 4 bases and J lost 2 bases. The CDR3 reads CASSSSEREQETQYF. The DNA for the CDR3 is TGTGCCAGCAGCTCTAGCGAGCGGGAGCAAGAGACCCAGTACTTC. The whole variable domain, remainder taken from reference TRBV11-2 and TRBJ2-5, is EAGVAQSPRYKIIEKRQSVAFWCNPISGHATLYWYQQILGQGPKLLIQFQNNGVVDDSQLPKDRFSAERLKGVDSTLKIQPAKLEDSAVYLCASSSSEREQETQYFGPGTRLLVL.

The V and J genes are TRBV12-3 or TRBV12-4 and TRBJ2-5; a possible D gene is TRBD2 (5 bases). This CDR3 spans 14 amino acids. Trimming pared 7 bases from V and 1 base from J, leaving 13 bases between. The CDR3 coding sequence is TGTGCCAGCAATAGAGAAGAGGGCCAAGAGACCCAGTACTTC. Residues: CASNREEGQETQYF.

This clonotype was seen more than once but under ten times. V is TRBV29-1 and J is TRBJ2-5, with 8 bases that match TRBD2. The germline V gene encodes CDR1 SQVTM and CDR2 ANQGSEA. This CDR3 contains 14 residues. J was trimmed by 5 bases and V by 4 bases; bases with no gene match: 9. The CDR3 loop is CSVVRGGFGETQYF. The CDR3 bases are TGCAGCGTTGTTCGGGGGGGCTTTGGTGAGACCCAGTACTTC.

The J gene is TRBJ2-1, the V gene TRBV20-1; 8 positions agree with TRBD2. V shed 3 bases and J 0 bases; nucleotides not matched to a gene: 4. CDR3 length: 15 amino acids. Germline assignment: CDR1 DFQATT and CDR2 SNEGSKA (reference sequence). CDR3 DNA: TGCAGTGCTAGGCGGGCGGGGGGCTCCTACAATGAGCAGTTCTTC. Translated: CSARRAGGSYNEQFF.

The chain links TRBV5-1 to TRBJ2-5; D gene uncertain. Germline V gives CDR1 SGHRS, CDR2 YFSETQ. Trimming pared 3 bases from V and 1 base from J, leaving 4 bases between. The CDR3 has 12 amino acids. The CDR3 DNA is TGCGCCAGCAGCTCGACCCAAGAGACCCAGTACTTC. As protein: CASSSTQETQYF.

This sequence joins TRBV7-2 and TRBJ2-2; unclear D gene. Germline-derived CDR1 and CDR2 are SGHTA and FQGNSA. V gave up 7 bases and J gave up 2 bases, with 11 bases separating them. The CDR3 length is 14 residues. The CDR3 is CASKSGSNTGELFF. CDR3 in DNA: TGTGCCAGCAAATCCGGTAGTAACACCGGGGAGCTGTTTTTT.